This T cell receptor beta chain originates from a study of T-cell reconstitution after alpha-beta-depleted transplantation in children. For this clonotype: Its antigen is undetermined.

Whole-study results and caveats: After transplant, at about two months, alpha-beta T cells were reportedly derived from several hundred expanded graft clones. Recipient T cells and thymic progenitors that survived gave rise to the high TCRbeta diversity observed at day 60 in some patients. T cells produced anew were the main source of T-cell counts and diversity one year after transplant.

This CDR3 spans 14 amino acids. Germline loops: CDR1 LGHNA, CDR2 YSLEER. V was trimmed by 1 base and J by 6 bases, leaving 10 bases between them. During its preparation, the TCRbeta library received unique molecular identifiers. Each CDR3 protein is one row after TCRdb ran MiXCR on the PCR reads. This sample has approximately 980,000 distinct CDR3 sequences, with about 29% found just once. The sample was PBMCs, mostly from graft donor cells, taken 360 days after TCRalphabeta/CD19-depleted stem cell transplant. The chain couples TRBV4-3 to TRBJ2-1; a possible D gene is TRBD2 (6 bases). This sequence originates from a boy younger than two who had a stem cell transplant for SCID, so the T cells may come from the graft donor. The CDR3 DNA reads TGCGCCAGCAGCCAAGCCGGACTACCCAATGAGCAGTTCTTC. This encodes CASSQAGLPNEQFF.